This is a list of T cell receptor beta chains from one sample in a study of cytomegalovirus exposure and HLA in healthy donors. Produced via immunoSEQ multiplex PCR; TCRdb's table is partial and in-frame only. This listing includes approximately 110,000 clones. Sequencing was performed on PBMCs. All receptors come from a man aged 35 to 55 in good health and CMV-seronegative. CDR3s include the opening cysteine and the closing phenylalanine or tryptophan. D genes are given only for firm matches.

d_call: TRBD2
j_call: TRBJ2-1
v_call: TRBV7-2
cdr3_aa: CASSRSGDNEQFF
cdr3_nt: TGTGCCAGCAGCCGTAGCGGGGACAATGAGCAGTTCTTC

d_call: -
j_call: TRBJ1-1
v_call: TRBV6-6
cdr3_aa: CASSLQGNTEAFF
cdr3_nt: TGTGCCAGCAGCTTACAGGGGAACACTGAAGCTTTCTTT

d_call: TRBD1
j_call: TRBJ1-2
v_call: TRBV19
cdr3_aa: CASRKPGGANYGYTF
cdr3_nt: TGTGCCAGTAGAAAACCAGGGGGAGCTAACTATGGCTACACCTTC

d_call: TRBD1
j_call: TRBJ2-1
v_call: TRBV27
cdr3_aa: CASSLDRDYNEQFF
cdr3_nt: TGTGCCAGCAGTTTAGACAGGGACTACAATGAGCAGTTCTTC

d_call: TRBD2
j_call: TRBJ2-7
v_call: TRBV7-9
cdr3_aa: CASSKGLAGREQYF
cdr3_nt: TGTGCCAGCAGCAAGGGACTAGCGGGGCGCGAGCAGTACTTC

d_call: -
j_call: TRBJ2-3
v_call: TRBV11-2
cdr3_aa: CASSLGSSGRTDTQYF
cdr3_nt: TGTGCCAGCAGCTTAGGTAGTAGCGGACGCACAGATACGCAGTATTTT

d_call: -
j_call: TRBJ2-3
v_call: TRBV10-3
cdr3_aa: CAISETGEADTQYF
cdr3_nt: TGTGCCATCAGTGAGACGGGAGAGGCAGATACGCAGTATTTT

d_call: -
j_call: TRBJ2-7
v_call: TRBV7-3
cdr3_aa: CASSPPDRLWEQYF
cdr3_nt: TGTGCCAGCAGCCCCCCGGACAGACTGTGGGAGCAGTACTTC

d_call: -
j_call: TRBJ1-4
v_call: TRBV5-5
cdr3_aa: CASSLYLLAPVATNEKLFF
cdr3_nt: TGTGCCAGCAGCTTGTACCTTCTGGCACCTGTTGCAACTAATGAAAAACTGTTTTTT

d_call: -
j_call: TRBJ1-5
v_call: TRBV6-1
cdr3_aa: CASSDKGGNQPQHF
cdr3_nt: TGTGCCAGCAGCGACAAAGGGGGCAATCAGCCCCAGCATTTT

d_call: TRBD2
j_call: TRBJ2-5
v_call: TRBV4-2
cdr3_aa: CASSRTPGLAGGETQYF
cdr3_nt: TGTGCCAGCAGCCGAACGCCGGGACTAGCGGGAGGGGAGACCCAGTACTTC

d_call: -
j_call: TRBJ1-4
v_call: TRBV5-1
cdr3_aa: CTSSFIPGEKLFF
cdr3_nt: TGCACCAGCAGCTTCATCCCCGGGGAGAAACTGTTTTTT

d_call: TRBD2
j_call: TRBJ2-3
v_call: TRBV7-9
cdr3_aa: CASSLLAGEGTDTQYF
cdr3_nt: TGTGCCAGCAGCTTACTAGCGGGAGAGGGCACAGATACGCAGTATTTT

d_call: -
j_call: TRBJ1-1
v_call: TRBV6-5
cdr3_aa: CASGRGGGGTEAFF
cdr3_nt: TGTGCCAGCGGCCGCGGGGGGGGAGGCACTGAAGCTTTCTTT

d_call: -
j_call: TRBJ1-5
v_call: TRBV7-8
cdr3_aa: CASSLDNGPGYADSNQPQHF
cdr3_nt: TGTGCCAGCAGCTTAGATAATGGGCCAGGCTACGCCGATAGCAATCAGCCCCAGCATTTT

d_call: TRBD2
j_call: TRBJ2-3
v_call: TRBV27
cdr3_aa: CASRGTSGSTDTQYF
cdr3_nt: TGTGCCAGCAGAGGAACTAGCGGGAGCACAGATACGCAGTATTTT

d_call: -
j_call: TRBJ2-6
v_call: TRBV5-1
cdr3_aa: CASSWPRGAGSGANVLTF
cdr3_nt: TGCGCCAGCAGCTGGCCCCGGGGTGCGGGCTCTGGGGCCAACGTCCTGACTTTC

d_call: TRBD2
j_call: TRBJ2-7
v_call: TRBV6-1
cdr3_aa: CASSEWTRGEQYF
cdr3_nt: TGTGCCAGCAGTGAATGGACTAGGGGAGAGCAGTACTTC

d_call: -
j_call: TRBJ2-1
v_call: TRBV4-3
cdr3_aa: CASSPSPRGSEQFF
cdr3_nt: TGCGCCAGCAGCCCCTCCCCCCGGGGAAGTGAGCAGTTCTTC

d_call: TRBD1
j_call: TRBJ1-2
v_call: TRBV9
cdr3_aa: CASSVGQGAGGYTF
cdr3_nt: TGTGCCAGCAGCGTCGGACAGGGGGCCGGTGGCTACACCTTC

d_call: -
j_call: TRBJ1-4
v_call: TRBV30
cdr3_aa: CAWRPLRTGLTNEKLFF
cdr3_nt: TGTGCCTGGAGGCCTCTTCGGACGGGATTAACTAATGAAAAACTGTTTTTT

d_call: TRBD1
j_call: TRBJ2-3
v_call: TRBV7-9
cdr3_aa: CASSRTGGGTDTQYF
cdr3_nt: TGTGCCAGCAGTCGCACAGGGGGTGGCACAGATACGCAGTATTTT

d_call: TRBD2
j_call: TRBJ2-5
v_call: TRBV9
cdr3_aa: CASSVAGTIQETQYF
cdr3_nt: TGTGCCAGCAGCGTAGCTGGGACTATCCAAGAGACCCAGTACTTC

d_call: -
j_call: TRBJ1-4
v_call: TRBV5-4
cdr3_aa: CASRDQATTNEKLFF
cdr3_nt: TGTGCCAGCAGGGATCAGGCGACAACTAATGAAAAACTGTTTTTT

d_call: TRBD1
j_call: TRBJ2-7
v_call: TRBV6-1
cdr3_aa: CASSSGQGAGEQYF
cdr3_nt: TGTGCCAGCAGTTCTGGACAGGGGGCTGGCGAGCAGTACTTC

d_call: -
j_call: TRBJ2-3
v_call: TRBV4-1
cdr3_aa: CASSQEAYTDTQYF
cdr3_nt: TGCGCCAGCAGCCAAGAAGCTTACACAGATACGCAGTATTTT

d_call: -
j_call: TRBJ2-3
v_call: TRBV7-3
cdr3_aa: CASSLNSYTDTQYF
cdr3_nt: TGTGCCAGCAGCTTAAACTCCTACACAGATACGCAGTATTTT

d_call: TRBD1
j_call: TRBJ2-7
v_call: TRBV5-8
cdr3_aa: CASSLGDSPYEQYF
cdr3_nt: TGTGCCAGCAGCTTGGGGGACAGCCCCTACGAGCAGTACTTC

d_call: -
j_call: TRBJ2-7
v_call: TRBV11-2
cdr3_aa: CASRVVGAAEQYF
cdr3_nt: TGTGCCAGCAGGGTTGTTGGAGCAGCCGAGCAGTACTTC

d_call: TRBD1
j_call: TRBJ1-5
v_call: TRBV28
cdr3_aa: CASSLAGQGHQPQHF
cdr3_nt: TGTGCCAGCAGTTTAGCCGGACAGGGACATCAGCCCCAGCATTTT

d_call: TRBD2
j_call: TRBJ2-5
v_call: TRBV2
cdr3_aa: CATRTSGLQETQYF
cdr3_nt: TGTGCCACTAGGACTAGCGGACTTCAAGAGACCCAGTACTTC

d_call: TRBD1
j_call: TRBJ2-3
v_call: TRBV6-1
cdr3_aa: CASSGQGARDTQYF
cdr3_nt: TGTGCCAGCAGTGGACAGGGGGCTCGAGATACGCAGTATTTT

d_call: TRBD1
j_call: TRBJ2-2
v_call: TRBV19
cdr3_aa: CASSPGTGVTGELFF
cdr3_nt: TGTGCCAGTAGTCCGGGGACAGGAGTAACCGGGGAGCTGTTTTTT

d_call: -
j_call: TRBJ1-4
v_call: TRBV2
cdr3_aa: CASSDTGGAREKLFF
cdr3_nt: TGTGCCAGCAGCGACACCGGGGGGGCTAGGGAAAAACTGTTTTTT

d_call: -
j_call: TRBJ1-2
v_call: TRBV4-2
cdr3_aa: CASSQDRDSYTF
cdr3_nt: TGTGCCAGCAGCCAAGATCGGGATAGCTACACCTTC

d_call: -
j_call: TRBJ1-1
v_call: TRBV11-3
cdr3_aa: CASSPRVGGTEAFF
cdr3_nt: TGTGCCAGCAGCCCTAGGGTGGGGGGCACTGAAGCTTTCTTT

d_call: -
j_call: TRBJ2-7
v_call: TRBV7-6
cdr3_aa: CASSSMEGSYEQYF
cdr3_nt: TGTGCCAGCAGCTCCATGGAGGGTTCCTACGAGCAGTACTTC

d_call: -
j_call: TRBJ1-2
v_call: TRBV6-5
cdr3_aa: CASSYSSVGANYGYTF
cdr3_nt: TGTGCCAGCAGTTACTCGTCGGTCGGTGCTAACTATGGCTACACCTTC

d_call: -
j_call: TRBJ1-2
v_call: TRBV27
cdr3_aa: CASSLSRINYGYTF
cdr3_nt: TGTGCCAGCAGTTTATCCAGGATTAACTATGGCTACACCTTC

d_call: -
j_call: TRBJ1-2
v_call: TRBV5-4
cdr3_aa: CASSDAARDNYGYTF
cdr3_nt: TGTGCCAGCAGCGACGCGGCCAGGGATAACTATGGCTACACCTTC

d_call: TRBD1
j_call: TRBJ1-3
v_call: TRBV6-6
cdr3_aa: CASGQGENTIYF
cdr3_nt: TGTGCCAGCGGACAGGGGGAAAACACCATATATTTT

d_call: TRBD2
j_call: TRBJ2-7
v_call: TRBV2
cdr3_aa: CASIMGLAGFGEQYF
cdr3_nt: TGTGCCAGCATAATGGGACTAGCGGGTTTTGGCGAGCAGTACTTC

d_call: -
j_call: TRBJ1-5
v_call: TRBV2
cdr3_aa: CASSEVRQGNQPQHF
cdr3_nt: TGTGCCAGCAGTGAAGTTAGGCAGGGGAATCAGCCCCAGCATTTT

d_call: -
j_call: TRBJ2-1
v_call: TRBV6-5
cdr3_aa: CASQAEPPYNEQFF
cdr3_nt: TGTGCCAGCCAAGCGGAACCCCCCTACAATGAGCAGTTCTTC

d_call: -
j_call: TRBJ2-2
v_call: TRBV11-2
cdr3_aa: CASSLYRNTGELFF
cdr3_nt: TGTGCCAGCAGCTTATACAGGAACACCGGGGAGCTGTTTTTT

d_call: TRBD1
j_call: TRBJ1-2
v_call: TRBV5-6
cdr3_aa: CASSLIGAGGTHTF
cdr3_nt: TGTGCCAGCAGCTTGATTGGCGCAGGGGGCACCCACACCTTC